Sequencing of this TCR beta chain was carried out in a study of T cell responses to AZD1222 COVID-19 vaccine. Study observations and caveats: The study sampled repertoires only after the peak T cell response. The donors showed a predominance of white British ancestry and of females, with possible underestimation of clonal diversity. Only a handful of people who got AZD1222 tested seropositive at baseline.

The CDR3 has 15 amino acids. CDR1 is MNHEY, CDR2 SVGEGT, per germline. Trimming removed 6 bases from V and 10 bases from J; junction bases left unmatched: 11. As regards this clone: Its antigen is not identified.

Data came from immunoSEQ multiplex PCR; TCRdb stores just in-frame clones and leaves some out. There are nearly 110,000 clones in the sample; around 90% occur only once, and around 7.6% lies in the top ten. This sample comprised peripheral blood, obtained 28 days after the second AZD1222 dose. The chain employs TRBV6-2 or TRBV6-3 and TRBJ2-1; 11 bases map to TRBD2. The sequence was collected from an adult who received the AZD1222 COVID-19 vaccine. The CDR3 coding sequence is TGTGCCAGCAGCAACGGGCTAGCGGGGGGCTGGGAGCAGTTCTTC. This encodes CASSNGLAGGWEQFF.